Shown below are 14 T cell receptor beta chains from a single sample sequenced in a study of blood T cell repertoires in COVID-19. Produced via immunoSEQ multiplex PCR; TCRdb's table is partial and in-frame only. This table holds 300,000 to 400,000 clones, roughly 90% found once. Sequenced material: peripheral blood. The source of these receptors is a woman between 45 and 60 years old with active or convalescent COVID-19.

The chain employs TRBV19 and TRBJ2-7; 8 bases agree with TRBD1. V trimming: 6 bases; J trimming: 6 bases; junction bases outside the gene matches: 19. Germline CDR1 reads LNHDA; CDR2 reads SQIVND (reference sequence). The CDR3 contains 17 residues. The CDR3 coding sequence is TGTGCCAGTAGCGACCCAAGGCGGACAGGGAGAGCAAGCGAGCAGTACTTC. It is translated as CASSDPRRTGRASEQYF.

CDR3 amino acids: CASSIVTGGVGNEQFF. DNA of the CDR3: TGTGCCAGTAGTATAGTAACTGGGGGCGTCGGCAATGAGCAGTTCTTC. The chain combines TRBV19 with TRBJ2-1; perhaps TRBD1 as D (6 bases). Per the germline V gene, CDR1 is LNHDA and CDR2 is SQIVND (reference sequence). This CDR3 has 16 amino acids. Trimming shortened V by 1 base and J by 6 bases, and 16 bases separated the two germline ends.

The chain couples TRBV9 to TRBJ1-4; perhaps TRBD1 as D (6 bases). Germline lookup yields CDR1 SGDLS and CDR2 YYNGEE. This CDR3 has 15 residues. The V end lost 0 bases, the J end lost 7 bases, and 13 bases lay between the germline ends. The CDR3 loop reads CASSVGLDSSEKLFF. The CDR3 nucleotides are TGTGCCAGCAGCGTAGGTTTGGACAGCTCTGAAAAACTGTTTTTT.

Concerning this clone itself: The same CDR3 arises from other DNA sequences in this sample as well. The CDR3 spells CASSLAGTGNYGYTF. CDR3 in DNA: TGTGCCAGCAGCTTAGCTGGGACAGGCAACTATGGCTACACCTTC. The chain carries TRBV7-2 and TRBJ1-2; 8 bases agree with TRBD1. The CDR3 length is 15 residues. Per the germline V gene, CDR1 is SGHTA and CDR2 is FQGNSA. With V trimmed by 0 bases and J by 2 bases, 2 bases remained unmatched.

This sequence joins TRBV28 and TRBJ1-1; the D gene is possibly TRBD1 (5 bases). V lost 7 bases and J 7 bases, leaving 25 bases between the germline ends. Germline CDR1 MDHEN, CDR2 SYDVKM. The CDR3 has 16 residues. The CDR3 spells CASTLYRSGGRSEAFF. Written as DNA, the CDR3 is TGTGCCAGCACCTTATATCGTTCCGGGGGTCGCAGTGAAGCTTTCTTT.

V gene TRBV5-4 combines with J gene TRBJ2-1; the match to TRBD2 covers 7 bases. CDR3 length: 16 residues. Germline V gives CDR1 SGHNT, CDR2 YYREEE (reference sequence). V lost 0 bases to trimming and J lost 6 bases; unmatched junction nucleotides: 9. Here the CDR3 DNA reads TGTGCCAGCAGCTTGGCGGGGGGAGGTGGGTTCAATGAGCAGTTCTTC. This translates into CASSLAGGGGFNEQFF.

The chain carries TRBV7-3 and TRBJ2-3; D remains ambiguous. V was shortened by 2 bases and J by 6 bases, with 9 bases between the two germline ends. Germline CDR1 reads SGHTA; CDR2 reads FQGTGA. This CDR3 region has 13 residues. The CDR3 bases are TGTGCCAGCAGCTTATTGGGCCCCGATACGCAGTATTTT. It specifies CASSLLGPDTQYF.

CDR3 DNA sequence: TGTGCCAGCAGTCCTCGACAGATACACACCGGGGAGCTGTTTTTT. Translation gives CASSPRQIHTGELFF. This chain uses TRBV25-1 with TRBJ2-2; D may be TRBD1 (5 bases). The CDR3 totals 15 residues. V was trimmed by 5 bases and J by 3 bases, leaving 13 bases between them. CDR1 and CDR2 from the germline V gene are MGHDK and SYGVNS. Supplemented by reference TRBV25-1 and TRBJ2-2, the full variable domain reads EADIYQTPRYLVIGTGKKITLECSQTMGHDKMYWYQQDPGMELHLIHYSYGVNSTEKGDLSSESTVSRIRTEHFPLTLESARPSHTSQYLCASSPRQIHTGELFFGEGSRLTVL.

V usage is TRBV12-3 or TRBV12-4 and J usage is TRBJ2-1; D call uncertain. Trimming left V 1 base short and J 6 bases short, with 7 bases between. The CDR3 spans 13 residues. The CDR3 is CASSLGVSNEQFF. The DNA for the CDR3 is TGTGCCAGCAGTTTAGGCGTCTCCAATGAGCAGTTCTTC.

V is TRBV7-9 and J is TRBJ1-2; perhaps TRBD1 as D (5 bases). V was shortened by 4 bases and J by 2 bases, with 11 bases between the two germline ends. Germline-derived CDR1 and CDR2 are SEHNR and FQNEAQ (reference sequence). This CDR3 has 14 residues. CDR3 nucleotides: TGTGCCAGCAGCTCAGGGTCGCCCAACTATGGCTACACCTTC. This sequence encodes CASSSGSPNYGYTF. The full variable domain, completed using reference TRBV7-9 and TRBJ1-2, is DTGVSQNPRHKITKRGQNVTFRCDPISEHNRLYWYRQTLGQGPEFLTYFQNEAQLEKSRLLSDRFSAERPKGSFSTLEIQRTEQGDSAMYLCASSSGSPNYGYTFGSGTRLTVV.

This chain links TRBV5-1 with TRBJ2-1, with 12 bases lining up with TRBD2. Trimming removed 0 bases from V and 4 bases from J; junction bases left unmatched: 2. The CDR3 extends over 16 amino acids. Germline lookup yields CDR1 SGHRS and CDR2 YFSETQ. The CDR3 DNA reads as TGCGCCAGCAGCTTGGGCACTAGCGGGAGGTACAATGAGCAGTTCTTC. Translating gives CASSLGTSGRYNEQFF.

The J gene is TRBJ2-5, the V gene TRBV4-2; 10 bases align to TRBD2. The V segment lost 3 bases and the J segment 4 bases; nucleotides outside the gene matches: 5. CDR3 length: 15 amino acids. Germline V CDR1 and CDR2: LGHNA, YNFKEQ. CDR3 nucleotides: TGTGCCAGCAGCCAGGCTAGCGGGGGCGGAGAGACCCAGTACTTC. Its protein product is CASSQASGGGETQYF.

V and J are TRBV7-2 and TRBJ2-5, with 11 positions matching TRBD2. This CDR3 region has 16 residues. V lost 6 bases to trimming and J lost 5 bases; unmatched junction nucleotides: 11. CDR1 SGHTA and CDR2 FQGNSA come from the germline V gene. This chain's CDR3 is CASRRMTSGDSETQYF. The CDR3 DNA reads TGTGCCAGCAGGCGTATGACTAGCGGGGATTCGGAGACCCAGTACTTC.

V is TRBV19 and J is TRBJ1-5, with D tentatively TRBD1 (6 bases). The CDR3 spans 15 residues. Germline CDR1 reads LNHDA; CDR2 reads SQIVND (reference sequence). Trimming removed 3 bases at V and 4 bases at J, with 13 bases between. The CDR3 DNA follows: TGTGCCAGTAGTATCGGTGCCGGACAGAATCAGCCCCAGCATTTT. Protein product: CASSIGAGQNQPQHF.